This T cell receptor beta chain was recovered during a study of spatial heterogeneity in lung cancer. The overall study: Detection consistently yielded more beta chains than alpha chains.

TCRdb recomputed calls from the 5' RACE reads with MiXCR, one row per CDR3 protein. The top ten clones hold about 37% of a sample with tens of thousands of distinct CDR3 sequences, under 5.5% of them seen once. Time point noted: sample taken at primary tumor resection. Unsorted samples of tumor, nontumor lung or frozen PBMC had their whole RNA sequenced. The donors comprised about 74 untreated early-stage non-small cell lung cancer patients. This clonotype came up many times. CDR1 and CDR2 from the germline V gene are SGHDN and FVKESK. This CDR3 region has 13 residues. With 3 bases removed from V and 5 bases from J, the gap between germline ends came to 10 bases.

The source was PBMCs, collected at surgery. This sequence originates from a male donor with early-stage non-small cell lung cancer. The J gene is TRBJ1-2, the V gene TRBV14, with D possibly being TRBD1 (5 bases). The CDR3, as DNA: TGTGCCAGCAGCCATCAGGGCTTTTATGGCTACACCTTC. Translation: CASSHQGFYGYTF.